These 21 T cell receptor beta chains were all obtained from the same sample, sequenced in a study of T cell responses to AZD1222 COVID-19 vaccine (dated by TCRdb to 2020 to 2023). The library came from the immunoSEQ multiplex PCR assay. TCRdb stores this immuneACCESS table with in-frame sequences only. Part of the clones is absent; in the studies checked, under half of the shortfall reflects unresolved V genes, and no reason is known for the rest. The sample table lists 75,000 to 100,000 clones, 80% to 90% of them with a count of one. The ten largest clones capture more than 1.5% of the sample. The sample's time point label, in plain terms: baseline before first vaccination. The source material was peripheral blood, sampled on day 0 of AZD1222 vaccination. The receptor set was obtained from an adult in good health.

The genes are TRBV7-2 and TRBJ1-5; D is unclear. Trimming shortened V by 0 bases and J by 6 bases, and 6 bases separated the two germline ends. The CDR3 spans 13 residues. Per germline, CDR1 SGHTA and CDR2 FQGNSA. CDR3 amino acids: CASSLATSQPQHF. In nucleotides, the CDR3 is TGTGCCAGCAGCTTAGCGACTAGTCAGCCCCAGCATTTT.

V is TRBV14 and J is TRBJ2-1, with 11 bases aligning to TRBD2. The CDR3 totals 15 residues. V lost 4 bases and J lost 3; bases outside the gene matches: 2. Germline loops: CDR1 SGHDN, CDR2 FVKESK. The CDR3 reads CASSPLAGGYNEQFF. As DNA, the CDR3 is TGTGCCAGCAGCCCCCTAGCGGGGGGCTACAATGAGCAGTTCTTC.

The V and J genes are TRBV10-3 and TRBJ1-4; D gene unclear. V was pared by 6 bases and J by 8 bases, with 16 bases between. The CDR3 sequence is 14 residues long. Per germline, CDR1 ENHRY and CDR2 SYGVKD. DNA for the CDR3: TGTGCCATCAGCGAGGACGGGCCCGAAGAAAAACTGTTTTTT. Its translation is CAISEDGPEEKLFF.

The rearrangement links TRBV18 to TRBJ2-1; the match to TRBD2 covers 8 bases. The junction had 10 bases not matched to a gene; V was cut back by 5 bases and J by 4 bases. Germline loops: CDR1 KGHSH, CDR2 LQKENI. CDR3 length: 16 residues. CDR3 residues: CASSKILAGVYNEQFF. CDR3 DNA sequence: TGTGCCAGCTCAAAAATCCTAGCGGGTGTTTACAATGAGCAGTTCTTC.

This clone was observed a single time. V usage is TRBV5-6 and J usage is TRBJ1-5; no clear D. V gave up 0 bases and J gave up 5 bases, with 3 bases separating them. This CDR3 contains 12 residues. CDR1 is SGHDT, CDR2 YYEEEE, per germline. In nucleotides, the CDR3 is TGTGCCAGCAGCTTGGTGGATCAGCCCCAGCATTTT. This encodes CASSLVDQPQHF.

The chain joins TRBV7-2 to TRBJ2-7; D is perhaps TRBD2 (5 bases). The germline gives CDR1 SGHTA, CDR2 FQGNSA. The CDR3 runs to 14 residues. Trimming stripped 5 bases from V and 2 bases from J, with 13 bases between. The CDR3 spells CASSKAAEPYEQYF. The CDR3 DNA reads TGTGCCAGCAGCAAAGCGGCCGAGCCCTACGAGCAGTACTTC.

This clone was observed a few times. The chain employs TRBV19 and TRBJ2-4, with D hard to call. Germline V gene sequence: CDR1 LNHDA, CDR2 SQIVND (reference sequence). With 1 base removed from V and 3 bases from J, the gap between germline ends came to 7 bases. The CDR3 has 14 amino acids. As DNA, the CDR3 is TGTGCCAGTAGTATAGGTGGGGACAAAAACATTCAGTACTTC. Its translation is CASSIGGDKNIQYF. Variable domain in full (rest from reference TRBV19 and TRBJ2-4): DGGITQSPKYLFRKEGQNVTLSCEQNLNHDAMYWYRQDPGQGLRLIYYSQIVNDFQKGDIAEGYSVSREKKESFPLTVTSAQKNPTAFYLCASSIGGDKNIQYFGAGTRLSVL.

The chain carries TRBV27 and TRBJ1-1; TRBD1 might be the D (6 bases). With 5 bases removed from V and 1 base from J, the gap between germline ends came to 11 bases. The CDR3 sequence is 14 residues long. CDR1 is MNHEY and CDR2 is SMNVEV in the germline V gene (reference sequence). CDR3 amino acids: CASSGKGGNTEAFF. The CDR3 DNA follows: TGTGCCAGCAGTGGGAAAGGGGGGAACACTGAAGCTTTCTTT.

The CDR3 reads CASSPGFGGRAGQETQYF. The CDR3 bases are TGTGCCAGCAGCCCCGGATTCGGTGGGAGGGCGGGACAAGAGACCCAGTACTTC. The V gene is TRBV5-4, the J gene TRBJ2-5; 7 nucleotides line up with TRBD2. V lost 4 bases to trimming and J lost 2 bases; unmatched junction nucleotides: 17. CDR3 length: 18 amino acids. Looked up from germline, CDR1 is SGHNT and CDR2 is YYREEE (reference sequence).

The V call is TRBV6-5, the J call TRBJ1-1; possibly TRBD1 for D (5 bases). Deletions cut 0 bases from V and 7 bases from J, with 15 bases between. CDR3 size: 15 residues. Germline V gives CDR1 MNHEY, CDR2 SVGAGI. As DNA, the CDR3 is TGTGCCAGCAGTTACTCGGCAGGGCTCTCTGGTGAAGCTTTCTTT. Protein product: CASSYSAGLSGEAFF.

The CDR3 protein is CASSIRGRTGELFF. CDR3 bases: TGTGCCAGTAGTATAAGGGGGAGGACCGGGGAGCTGTTTTTT. The rearrangement joins TRBV19 to TRBJ2-2; D assignment may be TRBD1 or TRBD2 (6 bases each). There are 14 residues in the CDR3. The ends were cut back, 2 bases at V and 5 bases at J, with 9 bases in the middle. Germline V lookup: CDR1 LNHDA, CDR2 SQIVND (reference sequence).

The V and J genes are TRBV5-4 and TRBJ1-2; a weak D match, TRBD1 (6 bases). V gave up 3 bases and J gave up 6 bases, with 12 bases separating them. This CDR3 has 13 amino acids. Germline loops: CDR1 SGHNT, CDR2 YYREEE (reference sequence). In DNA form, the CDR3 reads TGTGCCAGCAGCTCACAGGGAATACATGGCTACACCTTC. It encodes CASSSQGIHGYTF.

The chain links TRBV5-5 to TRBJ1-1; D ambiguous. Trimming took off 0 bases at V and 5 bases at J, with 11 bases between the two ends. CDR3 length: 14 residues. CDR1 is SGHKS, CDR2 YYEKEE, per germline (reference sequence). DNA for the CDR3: TGTGCCAGCAGCTTGGGATACAGTGGGACTGAAGCTTTCTTT. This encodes CASSLGYSGTEAFF.

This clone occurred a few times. This CDR3 reads CASSHVEETQYF. The CDR3 bases are TGTGCCAGCAGCCACGTTGAAGAGACCCAGTACTTC. The chain carries TRBV16 and TRBJ2-5; no firm D call. Germline CDR1 KGHSY, CDR2 FQNENV. CDR3 length: 12 residues. Trimming shortened V by 3 bases and J by 3 bases, and 5 bases separated the two germline ends.

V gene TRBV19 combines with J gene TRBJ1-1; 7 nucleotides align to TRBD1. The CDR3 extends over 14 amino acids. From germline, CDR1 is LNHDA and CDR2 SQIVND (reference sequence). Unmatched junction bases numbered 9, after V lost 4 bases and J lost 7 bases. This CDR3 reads CASSKLRGANEAFF. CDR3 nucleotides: TGTGCCAGTAGTAAACTCAGGGGGGCGAATGAAGCTTTCTTT.

CDR3 in amino acids: CASRPALTHPEAFF. The CDR3 DNA reads TGTGCCAGCAGACCAGCCCTGACCCACCCTGAAGCTTTCTTT. The genes are TRBV6-6 and TRBJ1-1, with unresolved D. Trimming removed 6 bases from V and 6 bases from J, with 17 bases in between. Looked up from germline, CDR1 is MNHNY and CDR2 is SVGAGI (reference sequence). This CDR3 contains 14 residues.

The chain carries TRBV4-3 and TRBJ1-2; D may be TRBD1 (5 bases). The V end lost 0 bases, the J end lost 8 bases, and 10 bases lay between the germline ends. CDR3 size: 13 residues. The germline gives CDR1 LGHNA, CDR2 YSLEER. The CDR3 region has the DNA TGCGCCAGCAGCCAAGATGGGGGATTAGGCTACACCTTC. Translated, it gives CASSQDGGLGYTF.

The CDR3 bases are TGTGCCAGCAGTTACACTGGGGCGGGGAACACTGAAGCTTTCTTT. Translation: CASSYTGAGNTEAFF. The V and J genes are TRBV6-5 and TRBJ1-1, with D maybe TRBD1 (5 bases). Trimming removed 2 bases from V and 1 base from J, with 11 bases in between. Germline CDR1 reads MNHEY; CDR2 reads SVGAGI. The CDR3 is 15 residues long.

The CDR3 loop is CACMADNRDYEQYF. The CDR3 coding sequence is TGTGCCTGTATGGCTGACAATCGGGACTACGAGCAGTACTTC. The rearrangement joins TRBV30 to TRBJ2-7; weak D call: TRBD2 (5 bases). CDR1 is GTSNPN and CDR2 is SVGIG in the germline V gene (reference sequence). V was cut by 6 bases and J by 3 bases, with 18 bases left in between. CDR3 size: 14 residues.

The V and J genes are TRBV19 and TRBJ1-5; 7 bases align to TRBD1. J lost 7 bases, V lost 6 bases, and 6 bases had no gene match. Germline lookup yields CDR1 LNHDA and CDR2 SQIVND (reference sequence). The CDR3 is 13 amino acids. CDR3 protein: CASSRQGGQPQHF. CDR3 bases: TGTGCCAGTAGCCGACAGGGCGGCCAGCCCCAGCATTTT.

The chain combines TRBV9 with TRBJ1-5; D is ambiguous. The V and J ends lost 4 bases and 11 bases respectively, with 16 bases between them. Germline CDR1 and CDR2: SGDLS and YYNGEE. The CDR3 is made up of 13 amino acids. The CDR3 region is CASSPGGNGAQHF. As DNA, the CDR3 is TGTGCCAGCAGCCCCGGCGGGAATGGAGCCCAGCATTTT.